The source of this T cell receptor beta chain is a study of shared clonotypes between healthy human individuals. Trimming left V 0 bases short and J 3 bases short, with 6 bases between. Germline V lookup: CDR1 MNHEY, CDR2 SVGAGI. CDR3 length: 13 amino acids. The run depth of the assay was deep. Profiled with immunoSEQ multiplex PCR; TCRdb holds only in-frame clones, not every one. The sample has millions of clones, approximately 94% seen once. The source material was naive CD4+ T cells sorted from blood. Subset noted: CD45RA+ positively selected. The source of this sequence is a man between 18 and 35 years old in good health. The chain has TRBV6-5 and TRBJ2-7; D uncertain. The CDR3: CASSYSAGYEQYF. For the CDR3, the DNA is TGTGCCAGCAGTTACTCTGCAGGCTACGAGCAGTACTTC.